The source of this TCR beta chain is a study of regulatory T cells in long-lasting Graves disease. Overall study results and limits: Patients with persistent disease shared some 2,500 public clonotypes, outpacing the roughly 950 shared by new patients. The study found TRBV28, TRBJ1-2 and TRBJ2-5 favored in persistent disease. Patients whose Graves' disease persisted exhibited lower TCR diversity than those newly diagnosed.

Described time point: persistent/refractory GD, antithyroid drugs over 5 years with positive TRAb. PBMCs provided the RNA from which the TCR library was made. Into tubes containing EDTA, about 9 milliliters of peripheral blood were drawn. CDR1 is SQVTM, CDR2 ANQGSEA, per germline. This CDR3 spans 13 amino acids. Trimming left V 5 bases short and J 2 bases short, with 12 bases between. In the case of this clonotype: Its target is not known.

With iRepertoire HTBI primers and Arm-PCR of CDR3 regions, TCR beta libraries were built. A single record per CDR3 protein comes from TCRdb applying MiXCR to the multiplex PCR reads. Of 650,000 to 850,000 distinct CDR3 sequences in the sample, about 32% were seen once. The sequenced sample was peripheral blood mononuclear cells (PBMCs), obtained when the disease was refractory, from a patient treated with antithyroid drugs. This receptor was identified in a female donor with Graves disease. The chain recombines TRBV29-1 with TRBJ1-2; D perhaps matches TRBD1 (6 bases). CDR3 sequence: CSVLGQYNYGYTF. The CDR3 DNA is TGCAGCGTTCTAGGACAGTACAACTATGGCTACACCTTC.